These T cell receptor beta chains were read from a single sample in a study of post-analysis software for immune sequencing data. TCRdb used MiXCR to reprocess the PCR reads, holding one entry per CDR3 protein. The repertoire holds 740,000 or so distinct CDR3 sequences, with 53% as singletons. The sample consisted of blood. These receptors were collected from a girl under 18 with multiple sclerosis. Both conserved end residues are part of each CDR3. Fields, in order: D gene, V gene, clone size, J gene, CDR3 protein, CDR3 DNA. A D gene is named only where the DNA matches it firmly. Where a row states a size, it is once, few, many or the class of an expanded clone; other rows omit it.

TRBD2	TRBV7-9	few	TRBJ2-1	CASSRTSGRSDEQFF	TGTGCCAGCAGCCGAACTAGCGGGAGAAGCGATGAGCAGTTCTTC
TRBD1	TRBV12-3/TRBV12-4	.	TRBJ2-7	CASSYGTGAYGQYF	TGTGCCAGCAGTTACGGGACAGGGGCCTACGGGCAGTACTTC
TRBD1	TRBV25-1	.	TRBJ1-5	CASSWQGDQPQHF	TGTGCCAGCAGCTGGCAGGGGGATCAGCCCCAGCATTTT
TRBD1	TRBV20-1	few	TRBJ2-7	CSASRDRSYEQYF	TGCAGTGCTAGCCGGGACAGGTCCTACGAGCAGTACTTC
TRBD1	TRBV7-7	.	TRBJ2-5	CASSLGGQGRDTYF	TGTGCTAGCAGCTTAGGGGGACAGGGAAGGGACACGTACTTC
TRBD2	TRBV7-9	few	TRBJ2-2	CASSSTWLAGSNTGELFF	TGTGCCAGCAGCTCTACATGGCTAGCGGGGTCGAACACCGGGGAGCTGTTTTTT
.	TRBV7-9	.	TRBJ2-7	CASIPLAPGLGYDYEQYF	TGTGCCAGCATCCCCCTGGCCCCGGGCCTAGGTTACGACTACGAGCAGTACTTC
TRBD2	TRBV12-3/TRBV12-4	.	TRBJ2-7	CTSSHRGGGAYRSSYEQYF	TGTACCAGCAGCCACCGGGGGGGAGGGGCCTATAGGAGCTCCTACGAGCAGTACTTC
TRBD1	TRBV20-1	.	TRBJ2-5	CSARQTGVRETQYF	TGCAGTGCTAGACAGACAGGGGTTCGTGAGACCCAGTACTTC
TRBD1	TRBV7-9	.	TRBJ1-1	CASSLGGTGNTEAFF	TGTGCCAGCAGCTTAGGGGGGACAGGGAACACTGAAGCTTTCTTT
TRBD1	TRBV7-3	.	TRBJ2-3	CASSADRGTQYF	TGTGCCAGCAGCGCAGACAGGGGTACGCAGTATTTT
.	TRBV7-2	.	TRBJ1-2	CASKLWGGANYGYTF	TGTGCCAGCAAGCTTTGGGGAGGTGCTAACTATGGCTACACCTTC
.	TRBV20-1	.	TRBJ2-5	CSVRSGEETQYF	TGCAGTGTAAGGTCCGGCGAAGAGACCCAGTACTTC
TRBD2	TRBV15	.	TRBJ2-7	CATSRDRASGSWQYF	TGTGCCACCAGCAGAGATCGGGCTAGCGGGAGTTGGCAGTACTTC
TRBD1	TRBV12-3/TRBV12-4	.	TRBJ2-7	CASSPRTGKTYEQYF	TGTGCCAGCAGTCCCCGGACAGGGAAAACCTACGAGCAGTACTTC
.	TRBV5-1	.	TRBJ2-7	CASSFSTDGAYEQYF	TGCGCCAGCAGCTTCTCGACAGATGGAGCCTACGAGCAGTACTTC
.	TRBV12-3/TRBV12-4	.	TRBJ2-5	CASSPRRVNDGETQYF	TGTGCCAGCAGTCCCCGTAGAGTGAACGACGGCGAGACCCAGTACTTC
TRBD2	TRBV7-6	few	TRBJ2-5	CASSLEGLAGETQYF	TGTGCCAGCAGCTTAGAAGGACTAGCGGGAGAGACCCAGTACTTC
TRBD2	TRBV20-1	.	TRBJ2-1	CSALTHGSGRASYNEQFF	TGCAGTGCCCTGACCCATGGGAGCGGGAGGGCCTCCTACAATGAGCAGTTCTTC
TRBD2	TRBV29-1	.	TRBJ2-1	CSVREALEREQFF	TGCAGCGTGCGGGAGGCTCTCGAACGTGAGCAGTTCTTC
TRBD1	TRBV3-1	few	TRBJ2-3	CASKRGQGTATESQYF	TGTGCCAGCAAGCGAGGACAGGGCACTGCCACAGAGTCGCAGTATTTT
TRBD1	TRBV2	.	TRBJ1-5	CASNPGGVNQPQHF	TGTGCCAGCAACCCAGGGGGCGTCAATCAGCCCCAGCATTTT
.	TRBV4-1	.	TRBJ1-2	CASSQDPWDGQYGYTF	TGCGCCAGCAGCCAAGATCCCTGGGACGGGCAGTATGGCTACACCTTC
.	TRBV20-1	.	TRBJ2-4	CSAREALAEAKNIQYF	TGCAGTGCTAGAGAGGCGTTAGCGGAAGCCAAAAACATTCAGTACTTC
.	TRBV2	.	TRBJ1-2	CASSDLGDYGYTF	TGTGCCAGCAGTGATCTGGGAGACTATGGCTACACCTTC
TRBD1	TRBV5-1	.	TRBJ1-2	CASSLTGTGGSYGYTF	TGCGCCAGCAGCTTGACCGGGACAGGAGGGAGCTATGGCTACACCTTC
.	TRBV6-5	.	TRBJ1-2	CASTRGTAGMDGYTF	TGTGCCAGCACCCGGGGGACCGCGGGGATGGATGGCTACACCTTC